A selection of T cell receptor beta chains follows, all from one sample in a study of blood T cells in healthy people across ages. TCRdb re-called the 5' RACE reads through MiXCR, storing one row per CDR3 protein. The table shows roughly 2 million distinct CDR3 sequences, with less than 50% occurring only once. The sequenced material came from blood. All receptors derive from a middle-aged woman in good health. Both conserved end residues are part of each CDR3. D genes are given only for firm matches. Size values are once, few and many counts, or a class for expanded clones, and some rows have none.

cdr3_aa	cdr3_nt	v_call	clone_size	j_call	d_call
CASSQGLLVRPYEQYF	TGCGCCAGCAGCCAAGGTCTGCTCGTTAGGCCCTACGAGCAGTACTTC	TRBV4-3	NA	TRBJ2-7	NA
CASSEGASPETQYF	TGTGCCAGCAGTGAAGGTGCAAGCCCAGAGACCCAGTACTTC	TRBV2	NA	TRBJ2-5	NA
CSAGGPKNIQYF	TGCAGTGCGGGGGGGCCCAAAAACATTCAGTACTTC	TRBV20-1	NA	TRBJ2-4	NA
CASAQLGYEQYF	TGTGCCAGCGCCCAGTTAGGGTACGAGCAGTACTTC	TRBV6-1	NA	TRBJ2-7	NA
CASSRNPPVGGGIKTQYF	TGTGCCAGCAGCCGAAACCCACCTGTAGGAGGGGGGATAAAGACCCAGTACTTC	TRBV27	few	TRBJ2-5	NA
CASSKEPGPLCYEQYF	TGTGCCAGCAGCAAAGAACCAGGGCCGCTTTGTTACGAGCAGTACTTC	TRBV21-1	NA	TRBJ2-7	NA
CSARNPDRENTEAFF	TGCAGTGCTAGAAATCCGGACAGGGAGAACACTGAAGCTTTCTTT	TRBV20-1	NA	TRBJ1-1	TRBD1
CASSQRVGDRINSNQPQHF	TGCGCCAGCAGCCAACGGGTTGGCGACAGGATCAATAGCAATCAGCCCCAGCATTTT	TRBV4-1	NA	TRBJ1-5	NA
CATSDSKTGIYGYTF	TGTGCCACCAGTGATTCCAAGACAGGGATCTATGGCTACACCTTC	TRBV24-1	few	TRBJ1-2	TRBD1
CSARLNRGLSYNEQFF	TGCAGTGCTAGACTAAACAGGGGGCTCTCCTACAATGAGCAGTTCTTC	TRBV20-1	NA	TRBJ2-1	TRBD1
CSAATGVYEQYF	TGCAGTGCTGCTACAGGGGTCTACGAGCAGTACTTC	TRBV20-1	few	TRBJ2-7	TRBD1
CASSSYKGGTETQYF	TGTGCCAGCAGTTCCTACAAGGGGGGCACTGAGACCCAGTACTTC	TRBV27	NA	TRBJ2-5	NA
CASSLASGGGSYNEQFF	TGCGCCAGCAGCTTGGCCTCGGGCGGGGGCTCCTACAATGAGCAGTTCTTC	TRBV5-1	NA	TRBJ2-1	TRBD2
CSAREAGQDYGYTF	TGCAGTGCTAGAGAGGCAGGGCAAGACTATGGCTACACCTTC	TRBV20-1	NA	TRBJ1-2	NA
CAISPAQGLKETQYF	TGTGCCATCAGTCCGGCACAGGGTTTGAAAGAGACCCAGTACTTC	TRBV10-3	once	TRBJ2-5	NA
CASSFSGLYTDTQYF	TGTGCCAGCAGTTTTTCGGGACTTTACACAGATACGCAGTATTTT	TRBV27	NA	TRBJ2-3	NA
CASSWGLQETQYF	TGTGCCAGCAGCTGGGGCCTTCAAGAGACCCAGTACTTC	TRBV11-2	many	TRBJ2-5	NA
CSARSEEGGSYNEQFF	TGCAGTGCTAGATCTGAGGAGGGGGGCTCCTACAATGAGCAGTTCTTC	TRBV20-1	few	TRBJ2-1	NA
CASRRQGTTGELFF	TGCGCCAGCAGAAGACAGGGGACCACCGGGGAGCTGTTTTTT	TRBV4-3	NA	TRBJ2-2	TRBD1
CASTTRGFKNIQYF	TGTGCCAGCACCACACGGGGGTTCAAAAACATTCAGTACTTC	TRBV6-5	NA	TRBJ2-4	NA
CASQTSGGAETQYF	TGTGCCAGCCAGACTAGCGGGGGGGCGGAGACCCAGTACTTC	TRBV4-2	NA	TRBJ2-5	TRBD2
CASSHTRDSYEQYF	TGCGCCAGCAGCCATACCAGGGACAGTTACGAGCAGTACTTC	TRBV5-1	NA	TRBJ2-7	TRBD1
CASSLDRWTDTQYF	TGCGCCAGCAGCTTGGACCGATGGACAGATACGCAGTATTTT	TRBV5-1	few	TRBJ2-3	NA
CASGPGSEQFF	TGTGCCAGTGGTCCGGGTAGTGAGCAGTTCTTC	TRBV11-2	few	TRBJ2-1	NA
CATSEHGTNYNEQFF	TGTGCCACCAGTGAGCACGGGACGAACTACAATGAGCAGTTCTTC	TRBV24-1	few	TRBJ2-1	NA
CASSLGPRDRAYNEQFF	TGTGCCAGCAGCTTGGGACCGCGGGACAGGGCGTACAATGAGCAGTTCTTC	TRBV5-8	NA	TRBJ2-1	TRBD1
CSVDRVYEQYF	TGCAGTGTGGACAGGGTCTACGAGCAGTACTTC	TRBV20-1	NA	TRBJ2-7	TRBD1
CSVEDNQQAIYGYTF	TGCAGCGTTGAAGATAACCAACAGGCCATCTATGGCTACACCTTC	TRBV29-1	NA	TRBJ1-2	NA
CASSLSKWGGNTDTQYF	TGTGCCAGCAGTTTATCGAAATGGGGCGGGAACACAGATACGCAGTATTTT	TRBV27	NA	TRBJ2-3	NA
CASSLGTSGNNEQFF	TGTGCCAGCAGCTTGGGGACTAGCGGAAACAATGAGCAGTTCTTC	TRBV7-6	few	TRBJ2-1	TRBD2
CSANPRGVYGYTF	TGCAGTGCCAACCCTAGGGGGGTCTATGGCTACACCTTC	TRBV20-1	NA	TRBJ1-2	NA
CASSYSGDTHTDTQYF	TGTGCCAGCAGTTACTCGGGGGACACCCACACAGATACGCAGTATTTT	TRBV6-2/TRBV6-3	few	TRBJ2-3	NA
CASSQPGRSAHEQYF	TGTGCCAGCAGCCAACCCGGGAGGTCTGCCCACGAGCAGTACTTC	TRBV3-1	NA	TRBJ2-7	TRBD2
CASSDRFRANVLTF	TGTGCCAGCAGTGACAGGTTTAGGGCCAACGTCCTGACTTTC	TRBV6-2/TRBV6-3	NA	TRBJ2-6	NA
CASSPSSSTGNHGYTF	TGTGCCAGCAGCCCGAGTTCCTCGACAGGGAATCATGGCTACACCTTC	TRBV7-9	NA	TRBJ1-2	TRBD1
CASSYSRWGQDNEQFF	TGTGCCAGCAGTTACTCGAGGTGGGGGCAAGACAATGAGCAGTTCTTC	TRBV6-5	few	TRBJ2-1	NA
CASSLFPQANQPQHF	TGTGCCAGCAGCCTATTCCCACAAGCCAATCAGCCCCAGCATTTT	TRBV6-5	NA	TRBJ1-5	NA
CASSYPNSYPSTDTQYF	TGTGCCAGCAGTTACCCGAACAGTTACCCTAGCACAGATACGCAGTATTTT	TRBV6-5	NA	TRBJ2-3	NA
CASNQGAGVGEQYF	TGTGCCAGCAACCAAGGCGCAGGGGTTGGCGAGCAGTACTTC	TRBV6-5	once	TRBJ2-7	NA
CASNHRQGQGEEQFF	TGTGCCAGCAATCACAGACAGGGGCAAGGGGAGGAGCAGTTCTTC	TRBV12-3/TRBV12-4	few	TRBJ2-1	TRBD1
CSATRLAGGQETQYF	TGCAGTGCTACCCGACTAGCGGGGGGCCAAGAGACCCAGTACTTC	TRBV20-1	NA	TRBJ2-5	TRBD2
CASSFTGLERDEQYF	TGTGCCAGCAGCTTTACAGGCCTCGAACGGGATGAGCAGTACTTC	TRBV7-9	NA	TRBJ2-7	NA
CAISERGRGEKLFF	TGTGCCATCAGTGAAAGGGGGCGGGGTGAAAAACTGTTTTTT	TRBV10-3	NA	TRBJ1-4	TRBD1
CASGLNGWSYNEQYF	TGTGCTAGTGGTTTGAACGGTTGGAGCTACAATGAGCAGTACTTC	TRBV12-5	NA	TRBJ2-7	NA
CSVHGNPYGYTF	TGCAGCGTTCACGGGAACCCCTATGGCTACACCTTC	TRBV29-1	NA	TRBJ1-2	NA
CASSQARAAGEETQYF	TGCGCCAGCAGCCAAGCGAGGGCGGCGGGTGAAGAGACCCAGTACTTC	TRBV4-3	few	TRBJ2-5	NA
CATSTGSSNTEAFF	TGTGCCACCAGCACGGGGAGCTCCAACACTGAAGCTTTCTTT	TRBV15	NA	TRBJ1-1	NA
CASSPDRSAQYF	TGTGCCAGCAGCCCCGATCGGTCGGCGCAGTACTTC	TRBV7-2	few	TRBJ2-7	NA
CASSLKDWGFYGYTF	TGCGCCAGCAGCTTGAAGGATTGGGGTTTCTATGGCTACACCTTC	TRBV5-1	NA	TRBJ1-2	NA
CASRLWEGKQYF	TGTGCCAGCAGGTTATGGGAGGGAAAACAGTACTTC	TRBV27	NA	TRBJ2-4	TRBD2
CASSSDSLYGYTF	TGTGCCAGCAGTTCTGACAGCCTCTATGGCTACACCTTC	TRBV2	NA	TRBJ1-2	NA
CASSQDDGGAGEQFF	TGTGCCAGCAGCCAAGATGACGGGGGGGCCGGTGAGCAGTTCTTC	TRBV4-2	few	TRBJ2-1	TRBD2
CASSFQVGGAYPGQYF	TGTGCCAGCAGCTTTCAAGTCGGGGGGGCCTACCCTGGGCAGTACTTC	TRBV7-2	NA	TRBJ2-4	TRBD2
CASSDQQGASETQYF	TGTGCCAGCAGCGACCAACAGGGGGCTTCGGAGACCCAGTACTTC	TRBV7-2	few	TRBJ2-5	TRBD1
CASSLTGPTEQFF	TGTGCCAGCAGTTTAACAGGCCCCACCGAGCAGTTCTTC	TRBV12-3/TRBV12-4	NA	TRBJ2-1	NA